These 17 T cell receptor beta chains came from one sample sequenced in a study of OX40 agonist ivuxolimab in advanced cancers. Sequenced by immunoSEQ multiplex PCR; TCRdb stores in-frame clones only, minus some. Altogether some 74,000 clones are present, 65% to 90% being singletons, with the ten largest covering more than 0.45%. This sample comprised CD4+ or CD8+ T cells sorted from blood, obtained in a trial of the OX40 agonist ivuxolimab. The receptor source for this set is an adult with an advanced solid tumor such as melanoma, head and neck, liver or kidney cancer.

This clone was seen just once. Here the CDR3 DNA reads TGTGCCAGCAGCATCGACAGGCACAATGAAAAACTGTTTTTT. Encoded protein: CASSIDRHNEKLFF. The chain has TRBV5-6 and TRBJ1-4; D perhaps matches TRBD1 (6 bases). Per germline, CDR1 SGHDT and CDR2 YYEEEE. Trimming removed 4 bases from V and 5 bases from J, with 12 bases in between. The CDR3 length is 14 residues.

CDR3 DNA: TGTGCCAGCAGTCCCGGGACAGGGCCTAACACCGGGGAGCTGTTTTTT. Amino acid sequence: CASSPGTGPNTGELFF. The V gene is TRBV2, the J gene TRBJ2-2; 9 nucleotides line up with TRBD1. V shed 5 bases, J shed 2 bases, and the junction held 6 bases outside the gene matches. This CDR3 has 16 residues. CDR1 and CDR2 (germline): SNHLY, FYNNEI.

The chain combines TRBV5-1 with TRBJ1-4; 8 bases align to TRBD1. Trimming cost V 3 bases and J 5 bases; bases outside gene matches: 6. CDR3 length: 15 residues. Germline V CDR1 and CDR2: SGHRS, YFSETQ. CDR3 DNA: TGCGCCAGCAGCTCCGGGGACAGGAGGAATGAAAAACTGTTTTTT. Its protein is CASSSGDRRNEKLFF.

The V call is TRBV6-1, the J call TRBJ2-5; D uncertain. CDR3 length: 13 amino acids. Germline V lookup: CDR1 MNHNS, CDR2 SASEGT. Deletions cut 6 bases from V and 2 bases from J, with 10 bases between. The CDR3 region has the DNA TGTGCCAGCAGCACTCGACGACAAGAGACCCAGTACTTC. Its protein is CASSTRRQETQYF.

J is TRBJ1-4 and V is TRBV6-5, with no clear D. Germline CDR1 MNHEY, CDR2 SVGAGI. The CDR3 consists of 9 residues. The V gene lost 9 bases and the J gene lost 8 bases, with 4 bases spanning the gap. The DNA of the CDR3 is TGTGCCAGAAGGGAAAAACTGTTTTTT. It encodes CARREKLFF.

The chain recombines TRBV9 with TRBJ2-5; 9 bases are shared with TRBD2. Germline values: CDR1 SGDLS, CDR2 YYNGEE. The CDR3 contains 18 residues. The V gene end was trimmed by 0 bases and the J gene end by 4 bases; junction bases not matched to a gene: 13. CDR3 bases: TGTGCCAGCAGCGTAGGTGTTAGCGGGGGACCAACCGCAGAGACCCAGTACTTC. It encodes CASSVGVSGGPTAETQYF.

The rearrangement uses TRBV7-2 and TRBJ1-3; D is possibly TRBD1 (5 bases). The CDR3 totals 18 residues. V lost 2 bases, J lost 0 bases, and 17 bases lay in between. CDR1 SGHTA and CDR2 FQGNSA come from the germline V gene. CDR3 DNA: TGTGCCAGCAGCTTACCGACAGCCTTCCTCCTCTCTGGAAACACCATATATTTT. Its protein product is CASSLPTAFLLSGNTIYF.

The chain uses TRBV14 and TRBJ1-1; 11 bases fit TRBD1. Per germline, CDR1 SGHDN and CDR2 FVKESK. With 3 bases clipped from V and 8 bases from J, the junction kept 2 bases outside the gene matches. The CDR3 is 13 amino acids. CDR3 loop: CASSQDRGQEAFF. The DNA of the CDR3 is TGTGCCAGCAGCCAGGACAGGGGGCAAGAAGCTTTCTTT.

The CDR3 DNA is TGTGCCAGCAGTTTTACTCAGGGGGGCTACGAGCAGTACTTC. Residues: CASSFTQGGYEQYF. The chain carries TRBV27 and TRBJ2-7; D is perhaps TRBD1 (7 bases). Trimming removed 3 bases at V and 3 bases at J, with 12 bases between. Looked up from germline, CDR1 is MNHEY and CDR2 is SMNVEV (reference sequence). The CDR3 has 14 amino acids.

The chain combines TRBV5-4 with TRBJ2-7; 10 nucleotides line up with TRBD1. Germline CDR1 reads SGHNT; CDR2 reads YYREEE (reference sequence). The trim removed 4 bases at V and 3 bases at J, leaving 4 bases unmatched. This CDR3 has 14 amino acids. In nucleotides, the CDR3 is TGTGCCAGCAGCGCCGGGACAGGGGTCTACGAGCAGTACTTC. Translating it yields CASSAGTGVYEQYF.

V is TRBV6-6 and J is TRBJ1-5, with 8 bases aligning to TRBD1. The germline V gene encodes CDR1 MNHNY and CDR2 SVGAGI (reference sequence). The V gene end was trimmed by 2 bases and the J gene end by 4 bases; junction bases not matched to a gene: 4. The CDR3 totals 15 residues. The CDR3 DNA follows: TGTGCCAGCAGTTACCAGGGGGCGGCTAATCAGCCCCAGCATTTT. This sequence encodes CASSYQGAANQPQHF.

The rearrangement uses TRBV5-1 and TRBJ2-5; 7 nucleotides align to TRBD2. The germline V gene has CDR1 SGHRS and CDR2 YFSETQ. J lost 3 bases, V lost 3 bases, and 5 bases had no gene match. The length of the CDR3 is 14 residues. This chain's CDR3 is CASSSPSGEETQYF. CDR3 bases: TGCGCCAGCAGCTCCCCTAGCGGAGAAGAGACCCAGTACTTC.

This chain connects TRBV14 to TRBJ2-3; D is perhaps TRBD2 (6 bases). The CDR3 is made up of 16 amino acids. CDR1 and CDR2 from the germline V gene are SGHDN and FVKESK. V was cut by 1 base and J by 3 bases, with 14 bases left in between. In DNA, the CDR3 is TGTGCCAGCAGCCAAGTCGGTGAGGGGAGGACAGATACGCAGTATTTT. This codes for CASSQVGEGRTDTQYF.

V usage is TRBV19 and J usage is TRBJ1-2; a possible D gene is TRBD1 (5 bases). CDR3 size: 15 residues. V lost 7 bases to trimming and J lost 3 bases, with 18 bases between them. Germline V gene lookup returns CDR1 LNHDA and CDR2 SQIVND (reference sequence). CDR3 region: CASTTSRGGDYGYTF. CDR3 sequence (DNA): TGTGCCAGTACCACTTCTAGGGGAGGGGACTATGGCTACACCTTC. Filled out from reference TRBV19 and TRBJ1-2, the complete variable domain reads DGGITQSPKYLFRKEGQNVTLSCEQNLNHDAMYWYRQDPGQGLRLIYYSQIVNDFQKGDIAEGYSVSREKKESFPLTVTSAQKNPTAFYLCASTTSRGGDYGYTFGSGTRLTVV.

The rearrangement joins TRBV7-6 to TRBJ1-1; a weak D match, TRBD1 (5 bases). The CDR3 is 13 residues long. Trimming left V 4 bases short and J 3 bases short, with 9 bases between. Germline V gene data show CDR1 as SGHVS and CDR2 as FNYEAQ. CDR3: CASSSLGDTEAFF. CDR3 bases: TGTGCCAGCAGCTCTCTGGGGGACACTGAAGCTTTCTTT.

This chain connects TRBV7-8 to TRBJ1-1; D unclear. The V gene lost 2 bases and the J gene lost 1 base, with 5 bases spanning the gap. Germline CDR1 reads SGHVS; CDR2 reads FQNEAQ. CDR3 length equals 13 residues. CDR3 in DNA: TGTGCCAGCAGCTTAATCGCGAACACTGAAGCTTTCTTT. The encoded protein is CASSLIANTEAFF.

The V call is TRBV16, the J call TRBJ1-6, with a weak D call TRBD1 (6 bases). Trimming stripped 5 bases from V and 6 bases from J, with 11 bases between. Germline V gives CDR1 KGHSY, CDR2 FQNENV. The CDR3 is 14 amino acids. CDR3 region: CASSSGASNSPLHF. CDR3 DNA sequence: TGTGCCAGCAGCTCAGGGGCCTCTAATTCACCCCTCCACTTT.